The 30 T cell receptor beta chains in this list originate from one sample, sequenced in a study of T-cell reconstitution after alpha-beta-depleted transplantation in children. It was with unique molecular identifiers that the TCRbeta library was prepared. MiXCR, run by TCRdb on the PCR reads, gives a single entry per CDR3 protein. The profile covers a few hundred thousand distinct CDR3 sequences, with roughly two fifths appearing a single time and roughly 27% taken by the ten largest. The starting material was PBMCs, obtained before TCRalphabeta/CD19-depleted stem cell transplant. The origin of the receptors is a girl aged 2 to 9 with aplastic anemia, due to receive a stem cell transplant.

This clonotype appeared many times. This chain joins TRBV5-5 and TRBJ2-7; D gene ambiguous. The CDR3 loop spans 14 amino acids. Germline values: CDR1 SGHKS, CDR2 YYEKEE (reference sequence). Trimming pared 5 bases from V and 3 bases from J, leaving 15 bases between. CDR3 coding DNA: TGTGCCAGCAGACCCCCTGGACGGTTCTACGAGCAGTACTTC. It yields the protein CASRPPGRFYEQYF.

The J gene is TRBJ2-1, the V gene TRBV7-3; tentatively, D is TRBD2 (6 bases). Germline loops: CDR1 SGHTA, CDR2 FQGTGA. The CDR3 runs to 15 residues. Trimming took off 0 bases at V and 3 bases at J, with 9 bases between the two ends. The CDR3 reads CASSLTGLIYNEQFF. The CDR3 DNA reads as TGTGCCAGCAGCTTAACGGGACTCATCTACAATGAGCAGTTCTTC.

Ten or more counts support this clonotype. The rearrangement uses TRBV12-3 or TRBV12-4 and TRBJ2-5; TRBD2 is a possible D gene (6 bases). V lost 3 bases, J lost 5 bases, and 10 bases lay in between. The CDR3 extends over 13 amino acids. CDR3 bases: TGTGCCAGCAGTTTTCGGGGGAGTGAGACCCAGTACTTC. This encodes CASSFRGSETQYF.

A few counts support this clonotype. This chain joins TRBV6-2 or TRBV6-3 and TRBJ2-3; 7 positions agree with TRBD2. The CDR3 sequence is 14 residues long. Unmatched junction bases numbered 7, after V lost 6 bases and J lost 4 bases. Germline V gene data show CDR1 as MNHEY and CDR2 as SVGEGT. For the CDR3, the DNA is TGTGCCAGCAGCAAAAAACTAGCGTCAGATACGCAGTATTTT. As protein: CASSKKLASDTQYF.

The CDR3 bases are TGCAGTGCTAGAGACCCCAGAGTTTGGTCTAGCGGGACCTACAATGAGCAGTTCTTC. It is translated as CSARDPRVWSSGTYNEQFF. The chain recombines TRBV20-1 with TRBJ2-1; 9 bases agree with TRBD2. V lost 0 bases to trimming and J lost 2 bases; unmatched junction nucleotides: 14. In germline, CDR1 is DFQATT, CDR2 SNEGSKA (reference sequence). CDR3 length: 19 residues.

J is TRBJ1-2 and V is TRBV5-1; no reliable D call. There are 15 residues in the CDR3. Germline CDR1 SGHRS, CDR2 YFSETQ. Trimming shortened V by 0 bases and J by 4 bases, and 13 bases separated the two germline ends. The chain's CDR3 is CASSLALEGRYGYTF. The CDR3 bases are TGCGCCAGCAGCTTGGCCTTAGAGGGCCGCTATGGCTACACCTTC.

The V call is TRBV28, the J call TRBJ1-1, with 7 bases identical to TRBD1. The germline V gene has CDR1 MDHEN and CDR2 SYDVKM. This CDR3 contains 19 residues. J was trimmed by 0 bases and V by 3 bases; bases with no gene match: 16. This chain's CDR3 is CASSLELLGDSAMNTEAFF. The DNA of the CDR3 is TGTGCCAGCAGTTTGGAGTTGTTAGGGGACAGTGCTATGAACACTGAAGCTTTCTTT.

The chain employs TRBV7-2 and TRBJ2-5, with D possibly matching TRBD2 (7 bases). The V end was cut by 5 bases, the J end by 4 bases, with 23 bases between. From germline, CDR1 is SGHTA and CDR2 FQGNSA. The CDR3 totals 17 residues. The CDR3 reads CASSRQRGQTVVETQYF. The CDR3 DNA sequence: TGTGCCAGCAGCCGCCAGCGGGGACAAACGGTGGTAGAGACCCAGTACTTC.

The chain employs TRBV28 and TRBJ2-6, with TRBD1 identical over 7 bases. The CDR3 totals 18 residues. The germline V gene has CDR1 MDHEN and CDR2 SYDVKM. V gave up 4 bases and J gave up 0 bases; unmatched junction bases: 9. The CDR3 DNA is TGTGCCAGCAGTTGGCAGGGGGTAGACAGCTCTGGGGCCAACGTCCTGACTTTC. Translated: CASSWQGVDSSGANVLTF.

In regard to this clonotype: A much larger clone differs by one base, so this may be a read error. The rearrangement joins TRBV7-2 to TRBJ2-1; D unclear. Between the trimmed V and J ends, which lost 5 bases and 8 bases, there was a span of 16 bases. From germline, CDR1 is SGHTA and CDR2 FQGNSA. The CDR3 covers 14 residues. The CDR3 sequence is CASSGRVIGYEQFF. The CDR3 coding sequence is TGTGCCAGCAGCGGACGGGTGATCGGATATGAGCAGTTCTTC.

This clonotype has a handful of counts. The chain combines TRBV6-1 with TRBJ2-7, with TRBD1 identical over 7 bases. The CDR3 is 13 amino acids. The germline gives CDR1 MNHNS, CDR2 SASEGT. The junction had 2 bases not matched to a gene; V was cut back by 4 bases and J by 2 bases. DNA for the CDR3: TGTGCCAGCAGTGGGGACAGTCCCTACGAGCAGTACTTC. Its protein product is CASSGDSPYEQYF.

The CDR3 coding sequence is TGTGCCAGCAGCAGACAGGGGGCTGGGAACGAGCAGTACTTC. The encoded protein is CASSRQGAGNEQYF. V usage is TRBV6-1 and J usage is TRBJ2-7, with 10 bases lining up with TRBD1. The germline V gene encodes CDR1 MNHNS and CDR2 SASEGT. The CDR3 runs 14 residues. V lost 6 bases to trimming and J lost 5 bases; unmatched junction nucleotides: 7.

The V call is TRBV6-2 or TRBV6-3, the J call TRBJ2-1; possible D gene TRBD2, 6 bases. Germline CDR1 reads MNHEY; CDR2 reads SVGEGT. This CDR3 spans 14 amino acids. Trimming pared 4 bases from V and 8 bases from J, leaving 15 bases between. In nucleotides, the CDR3 is TGTGCCAGCAGTTCGCTTAGCGGAATGGATGAGCAGTTCTTC. It yields the protein CASSSLSGMDEQFF.

This sequence joins TRBV5-1 and TRBJ2-4, with 7 nucleotides matching TRBD1. V shed 3 bases and J 4 bases; nucleotides not matched to a gene: 7. CDR1 and CDR2 from the germline V gene are SGHRS and YFSETQ. This CDR3 has 15 residues. The CDR3 DNA follows: TGCGCCAGCAGCTCGGGACAGATACTTAAAAACATTCAGTACTTC. Its translation: CASSSGQILKNIQYF.

This clonotype occurred many times. V is TRBV2 and J is TRBJ1-1, with D possibly TRBD1 on 5 matching bases. Trimming stripped 11 bases from V and 1 base from J, with 14 bases between. CDR1 is SNHLY and CDR2 is FYNNEI in the germline V gene. The length of the CDR3 is 13 residues. The CDR3 coding sequence is TGTGCCGGGGGGGAGAACAAGAACACTGAAGCTTTCTTT. As protein: CAGGENKNTEAFF. Full variable domain (remainder filled in from reference TRBV2 and TRBJ1-1): EPEVTQTPSHQVTQMGQEVILRCVPISNHLYFYWYRQILGQKVEFLVSFYNNEISEKSEIFDDQFSVERPDGSNFTLKIRSTKLEDSAMYFCAGGENKNTEAFFGQGTRLTVV.

This clonotype was counted a few times. V gene TRBV20-1 combines with J gene TRBJ2-5; D unresolved. V lost 7 bases and J lost 5, with 11 bases in between. Germline values: CDR1 DFQATT, CDR2 SNEGSKA (reference sequence). The CDR3 extends over 11 amino acids. The CDR3 DNA reads TGCAGTGTGGGGATGGGGGAGACCCAGTACTTC. This gives the protein CSVGMGETQYF.

This chain links TRBV20-1 with TRBJ2-1, with D perhaps matching TRBD2 (5 bases). The CDR3 has 12 amino acids. The V gene's germline CDR1 is DFQATT and CDR2 SNEGSKA (reference sequence). The V end lost 6 bases, the J end lost 5 bases, and 11 bases lay between the germline ends. CDR3 region: CSASGLDNEQFF. CDR3 DNA: TGCAGTGCAAGCGGCCTGGACAATGAGCAGTTCTTC.

This clonotype occurred many times. The chain carries TRBV29-1 and TRBJ2-7; D possibly corresponds to TRBD2 (5 bases). Trimming left V 5 bases short and J 1 base short, with 9 bases between. The CDR3 has 12 amino acids. CDR1 and CDR2 from the germline V gene are SQVTM and ANQGSEA. The CDR3 is CSVPGDSYEQYF. CDR3 coding DNA: TGCAGCGTTCCCGGGGATTCCTACGAGCAGTACTTC.

This clonotype was counted a few times. The J gene is TRBJ2-5, the V gene TRBV11-2, with D maybe TRBD2 (6 bases). The germline gives CDR1 SGHAT, CDR2 FQNNGV. The CDR3 contains 15 residues. V was clipped by 2 bases and J by 4 bases, with 14 bases between them. CDR3 nucleotides: TGTGCCAGCAGCTTACAGGGTGGGCGGGGAGAGACCCAGTACTTC. Amino acid sequence: CASSLQGGRGETQYF.

This chain links TRBV6-5 with TRBJ2-3; D call uncertain. The CDR3 spans 14 residues. Germline assignment: CDR1 MNHEY and CDR2 SVGAGI. V was clipped by 4 bases and J by 4 bases, with 12 bases between them. The CDR3 loop is CASSWTGLADTQYF. Here the CDR3 DNA reads TGTGCCAGCAGTTGGACCGGGCTTGCAGATACGCAGTATTTT.

The V and J genes are TRBV5-1 and TRBJ1-1; no definite D call. Germline CDR1 reads SGHRS; CDR2 reads YFSETQ. The V end was cut by 0 bases, the J end by 3 bases, with 9 bases between. The CDR3 is 14 amino acids. Written as DNA, the CDR3 is TGCGCCAGCAGCTTGGAGGGAGGTGACACTGAAGCTTTCTTT. Protein sequence: CASSLEGGDTEAFF.

V usage is TRBV14 and J usage is TRBJ1-5; D is perhaps TRBD1 (6 bases). V was pared by 4 bases and J by 1 base, with 23 bases between. This CDR3 is 19 amino acids long. The germline gives CDR1 SGHDN, CDR2 FVKESK. The DNA for the CDR3 is TGTGCCAGCAGCCCGGAGGGGGTGAGGGCTTTGGCAAGCAATCAGCCCCAGCATTTT. Translating gives CASSPEGVRALASNQPQHF.

CDR3 sequence reads: CASSFQLAEQETQYF. The CDR3 DNA is TGTGCCAGCAGCTTTCAACTAGCGGAGCAAGAGACCCAGTACTTC. The J gene is TRBJ2-5, the V gene TRBV7-6; 8 positions agree with TRBD2. CDR1 SGHVS and CDR2 FNYEAQ come from the germline V gene. V shed 3 bases, J shed 2 bases, and the junction held 5 bases outside the gene matches. The CDR3 extends over 15 amino acids. Drawing the rest from reference TRBV7-6 and TRBJ2-5, the complete variable domain is GAGVSQSPRYKVTKRGQDVALRCDPISGHVSLYWYRQALGQGPEFLTYFNYEAQQDKSGLPNDRFSAERPEGSISTLTIQRTEQRDSAMYRCASSFQLAEQETQYFGPGTRLLVL.

This clonotype was observed many times. The chain carries TRBV7-9 and TRBJ2-1, with 9 bases lining up with TRBD2. The CDR3 covers 16 residues. Trimming removed 1 base from V and 9 bases from J; junction bases left unmatched: 10. CDR1 is SEHNR and CDR2 is FQNEAQ in the germline V gene (reference sequence). CDR3 nucleotides: TGTGCCAGCAGCTTAGACGGGACTAGCTCTACAATTGAGCAGTTCTTC. It translates to CASSLDGTSSTIEQFF.

The J gene is TRBJ2-3, the V gene TRBV24-1; D unclear. The V and J ends lost 4 bases and 2 bases respectively, with 15 bases between them. The CDR3 spans 16 residues. Germline V gene lookup returns CDR1 KGHDR and CDR2 SFDVKD. The CDR3 nucleotides read TGTGCCACCAGTGACCCGGTGGACCCTACCACAGATACGCAGTATTTT. This translates into CATSDPVDPTTDTQYF.

This clonotype has a handful of counts. The rearrangement joins TRBV19 to TRBJ2-1, with 7 positions matching TRBD1. Germline CDR1 reads LNHDA; CDR2 reads SQIVND (reference sequence). The V and J ends lost 5 bases and 2 bases, in that order; junction bases with no gene match: 12. The CDR3 has 17 residues. As DNA, the CDR3 is TGTGCCAGTAGTTTATCCGGGACAGCCTTGCCCTACAATGAGCAGTTCTTC. This encodes CASSLSGTALPYNEQFF.

The genes are TRBV25-1 and TRBJ2-1; 11 bases are a match to TRBD1. The V and J ends lost 5 bases and 10 bases, in that order; junction bases with no gene match: 7. Per germline, CDR1 MGHDK and CDR2 SYGVNS. The CDR3 extends over 14 amino acids. In DNA form, the CDR3 reads TGTGCCAGCAGTAGAGGACAGGGGGCTGAAGAGCAGTTCTTC. Protein product: CASSRGQGAEEQFF.

CDR3 in amino acids: CASSFEATEAFF. CDR3 DNA: TGTGCCAGCTCATTTGAGGCGACTGAAGCTTTCTTT. J is TRBJ1-1 and V is TRBV18; D gene ambiguous. V was clipped by 5 bases and J by 5 bases, with 9 bases between them. Germline V gene sequence: CDR1 KGHSH, CDR2 LQKENI. This CDR3 region has 12 residues.

The chain employs TRBV11-2 and TRBJ2-5; D gene ambiguous. This CDR3 region has 12 residues. The V gene lost 0 bases and the J gene lost 6 bases, with 5 bases spanning the gap. The V gene's germline CDR1 is SGHAT and CDR2 FQNNGV. CDR3 in amino acids: CASSLDGQTQYF. CDR3 bases: TGTGCCAGCAGCTTAGATGGCCAGACCCAGTACTTC.

This clonotype was seen many times. The chain has TRBV5-1 and TRBJ2-6; 7 bases are shared with TRBD1. V was pared by 4 bases and J by 4 bases, with 11 bases of the junction left unmatched. CDR3 size: 17 residues. Germline V lookup: CDR1 SGHRS, CDR2 YFSETQ. The CDR3 region has the DNA TGCGCCAGCAGCGCCTTACAGGGGCGGTCGGGGGCCAACGTCCTGACTTTC. It yields the protein CASSALQGRSGANVLTF.